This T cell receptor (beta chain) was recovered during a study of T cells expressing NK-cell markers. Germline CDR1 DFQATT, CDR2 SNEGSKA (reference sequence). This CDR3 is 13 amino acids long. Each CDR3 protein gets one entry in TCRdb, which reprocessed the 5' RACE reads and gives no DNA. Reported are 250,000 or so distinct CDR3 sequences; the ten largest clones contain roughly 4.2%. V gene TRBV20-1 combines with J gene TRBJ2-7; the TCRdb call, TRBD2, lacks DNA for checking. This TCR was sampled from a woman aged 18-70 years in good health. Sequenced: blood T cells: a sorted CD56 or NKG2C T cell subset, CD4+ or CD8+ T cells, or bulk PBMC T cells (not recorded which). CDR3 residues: CSARVGTAGEQYF.